One and the same sample provided the 25 T cell receptor beta chains below, sequenced in a study of blood T cell repertoires in COVID-19. Only in-frame clones appear in the TCRdb table, and some are missing; sequencing was by immunoSEQ multiplex PCR. The profile covers 90,000 to 150,000 clones, with around 88% appearing a single time and about 1% taken by the ten largest. The sequenced material came from peripheral blood. The receptors were sampled from a woman aged 45-65 years with active or convalescent COVID-19.

V gene TRBV7-9 combines with J gene TRBJ2-7; 11 bases align to TRBD1. V lost 2 bases to trimming and J lost 2 bases; unmatched junction nucleotides: 2. The germline CDR1 and CDR2 sequences are SEHNR and FQNEAQ (reference sequence). CDR3 length equals 15 residues. This CDR3 is CASSLPGQGAYEQYF. CDR3 nucleotide sequence: TGTGCCAGCAGCTTACCGGGACAGGGGGCCTACGAGCAGTACTTC.

Note on this clone: Other DNA sequences from this sample encode an identical CDR3 as well. This rearrangement joins TRBV7-3 to TRBJ1-1; D gene ambiguous. This CDR3 has 13 amino acids. The ends were cut back, 0 bases at V and 1 base at J, with 3 bases in the middle. The V gene's germline CDR1 is SGHTA and CDR2 FQGTGA. The CDR3 region has the DNA TGTGCCAGCAGCTTAACCCGGAACACTGAAGCTTTCTTT. This gives the protein CASSLTRNTEAFF.

This clone was found a few times. V is TRBV25-1 and J is TRBJ2-2; a possible D gene is TRBD2 (6 bases). V gave up 2 bases and J gave up 4 bases, with 17 bases separating them. There are 17 residues in the CDR3. CDR1 and CDR2 from the germline V gene are MGHDK and SYGVNS. Here the CDR3 reads CASSEGGSVWGTGELFF. DNA of the CDR3: TGTGCCAGCAGTGAAGGGGGGTCCGTGTGGGGCACCGGGGAGCTGTTTTTT.

The V and J genes are TRBV6-2 or TRBV6-3 and TRBJ2-1; 7 positions match TRBD2. Germline loops: CDR1 MNHEY, CDR2 SVGEGT. The CDR3 has 13 amino acids. V lost 5 bases, J lost 8 bases, and 6 bases stayed unmatched. The CDR3 protein is CASSRTRRDEQFF. The CDR3 DNA follows: TGTGCCAGCAGTAGGACTAGAAGAGATGAGCAGTTCTTC.

The rearrangement links TRBV28 to TRBJ1-3, with 8 bases that match TRBD1. J was trimmed by 3 bases and V by 2 bases; bases with no gene match: 9. This CDR3 has 17 residues. Germline V CDR1 and CDR2: MDHEN, SYDVKM. As DNA, the CDR3 is TGTGCCAGCAGTTTAAGGGGGCAGGGGGCTTATGGAAACACCATATATTTT. Its protein product is CASSLRGQGAYGNTIYF.

The chain recombines TRBV7-2 with TRBJ2-3, with TRBD2 matching over 11 bases. Germline-derived CDR1 and CDR2 are SGHTA and FQGNSA. This CDR3 region has 16 residues. Germline trimming cut 5 bases from V and 6 bases from J; bases unmatched to any gene: 10. This CDR3 is CASSLGLAEGGDTQYF. In DNA form, the CDR3 reads TGTGCCAGCAGCCTGGGACTAGCGGAGGGCGGGGATACGCAGTATTTT.

Here the CDR3 DNA reads TGTGCCAGTACTATGGACAGGGGGCCGAGGGGCTACACCTTC. Residues: CASTMDRGPRGYTF. This chain connects TRBV19 to TRBJ1-2, with TRBD1 matching over 11 bases. Germline-derived CDR1 and CDR2 are LNHDA and SQIVND (reference sequence). This CDR3 is built from 14 residues. V was pared by 7 bases and J by 8 bases, with 9 bases of the junction left unmatched.

The chain has TRBV10-3 and TRBJ1-1; the D is unclear. The V and J ends lost 2 bases and 6 bases respectively, with 10 bases between them. The CDR3 covers 13 residues. Germline loops: CDR1 ENHRY, CDR2 SYGVKD. The CDR3 reads CAISEGVVAEAFF. The DNA for the CDR3 is TGTGCCATCAGTGAGGGTGTAGTCGCTGAAGCTTTCTTT.

This clone was recorded only once. The J gene is TRBJ2-7, the V gene TRBV7-2, with D perhaps matching TRBD1 (6 bases). The ends were cut back, 2 bases at V and 7 bases at J, with 12 bases in the middle. The CDR3 is made up of 13 amino acids. Germline CDR1 SGHTA, CDR2 FQGNSA. Here the CDR3 reads CASSLRLRGEQYF. The CDR3 DNA reads as TGTGCCAGCAGCTTACGGTTGAGGGGGGAGCAGTACTTC.

The V call is TRBV19, the J call TRBJ2-1; tentatively, D is TRBD2 (6 bases). CDR1 is LNHDA and CDR2 is SQIVND in the germline V gene (reference sequence). The CDR3 spans 15 residues. V lost 4 bases and J lost 1, with 11 bases in between. The CDR3: CASSSREQSYNEQFF. CDR3 DNA sequence: TGTGCCAGTAGTAGCCGGGAGCAATCCTACAATGAGCAGTTCTTC.

This rearrangement joins TRBV7-9 to TRBJ2-2, with D perhaps matching TRBD2 (6 bases). The CDR3 consists of 15 residues. Germline V lookup: CDR1 SEHNR, CDR2 FQNEAQ (reference sequence). Trimming took 3 bases from V and 2 from J, leaving 10 bases between them. The CDR3 spells CASSLGGKNTGELFF. CDR3 nucleotide sequence: TGTGCCAGCAGCTTGGGCGGGAAAAACACCGGGGAGCTGTTTTTT.

V gene TRBV23-1 combines with J gene TRBJ1-3; D gene uncertain. TRBV23-1 is recorded as an ORF, its role being uncertain. The CDR3 runs to 14 residues. The V end lost 1 base, the J end lost 5 bases, and 9 bases lay between the germline ends. The chain's CDR3 is CASSQFFDRNTIYF. The CDR3 nucleotides read TGCGCCAGCAGTCAATTTTTTGACAGAAACACCATATATTTT.

Turning to this clone: The junction departs from germline at one end; a sequencing error may be responsible. The chain carries TRBV19 and TRBJ2-7; 8 positions agree with TRBD2. Germline V gene sequence: CDR1 LNHDA, CDR2 SQIVND (reference sequence). The length of the CDR3 is 14 residues. The chain's CDR3 is CASNIAGLPYEQYF. Here the CDR3 DNA reads TGTGCCAGTAATATAGCGGGACTTCCCTACGAGCAGTACTTC.

This chain joins TRBV7-3 and TRBJ1-1, with D unclear. Per the germline V gene, CDR1 is SGHTA and CDR2 is FQGTGA. The CDR3 has 15 amino acids. V lost 1 base, J lost 2 bases, and 11 bases lay in between. As DNA, the CDR3 is TGTGCCAGCAGCTTAATTACGGCGGAAAACACTGAAGCTTTCTTT. It yields the protein CASSLITAENTEAFF.

V usage is TRBV25-1 and J usage is TRBJ2-7; 11 positions match TRBD1. CDR1 is MGHDK, CDR2 SYGVNS, per germline. V trimming: 4 bases; J trimming: 3 bases; junction bases outside the gene matches: 8. There are 16 residues in the CDR3. In nucleotides, the CDR3 is TGTGCCAGCAGTGCCACCGGGACAGGGGGTATCTACGAGCAGTACTTC. Its translation: CASSATGTGGIYEQYF.

The chain has TRBV24-1 and TRBJ1-5, with TRBD1 as a possible D gene (6 bases). Trimming left V 3 bases short and J 1 base short, with 9 bases between. This CDR3 has 15 amino acids. Germline V gene lookup returns CDR1 KGHDR and CDR2 SFDVKD. CDR3 sequence reads: CATSDRQESNQPQHF. CDR3 sequence (DNA): TGTGCCACCAGTGATCGACAGGAGAGCAATCAGCCCCAGCATTTT.

The chain recombines TRBV6-5 with TRBJ1-1, with 9 bases matching TRBD1. The V gene's germline CDR1 is MNHEY and CDR2 SVGAGI. The CDR3 covers 14 residues. V lost 3 bases and J lost 2; bases outside the gene matches: 1. CDR3 residues: CASSYTGGNTEAFF. Here the CDR3 DNA reads TGTGCCAGCAGTTATACAGGGGGCAACACTGAAGCTTTCTTT.

CDR3 nucleotide sequence: TGTGCCAGCAGTGTCACAGGGTCCTTTAACTATGGCTACACCTTC. It translates to CASSVTGSFNYGYTF. The chain is built from TRBV27 and TRBJ1-2; possibly TRBD1 for D (6 bases). Germline CDR1 is MNHEY and CDR2 is SMNVEV (reference sequence). V lost 5 bases, J lost 1 base, and 14 bases lay in between. The CDR3 has 15 residues.

The chain is built from TRBV7-2 and TRBJ2-3, with 9 bases aligning to TRBD2. The CDR3 is 14 amino acids. J was trimmed by 10 bases and V by 4 bases; bases with no gene match: 9. From germline, CDR1 is SGHTA and CDR2 FQGNSA. The CDR3 spells CASSYSGRGRAQYF. The DNA of the CDR3 is TGTGCCAGCAGCTATAGCGGGAGAGGGCGGGCGCAGTATTTT.

This chain connects TRBV5-4 to TRBJ2-5; weak D call: TRBD2 (5 bases). CDR1 is SGHNT and CDR2 is YYREEE in the germline V gene (reference sequence). Trimming pared 0 bases from V and 5 bases from J, leaving 14 bases between. The CDR3 loop spans 15 amino acids. The CDR3 DNA reads as TGTGCCAGCAGCTTGGATCGGGGAGTGTGGGAGACCCAGTACTTC. It specifies CASSLDRGVWETQYF. The full variable domain, completed using reference TRBV5-4 and TRBJ2-5, is ETGVTQSPTHLIKTRGQQVTLRCSSQSGHNTVSWYQQALGQGPQFIFQYYREEENGRGNFPPRFSGLQFPNYSSELNVNALELDDSALYLCASSLDRGVWETQYFGPGTRLLVL.

The chain joins TRBV7-9 to TRBJ1-1; a weak D match, TRBD1 (5 bases). Germline V gene data show CDR1 as SEHNR and CDR2 as FQNEAQ (reference sequence). The CDR3 loop spans 15 amino acids. V was clipped by 5 bases and J by 5 bases, with 18 bases between them. The CDR3, as DNA: TGTGCCAGCAGCCCAGCCCAGGGTTTGGAAACTGAAGCTTTCTTT. The encoded protein is CASSPAQGLETEAFF.

V usage is TRBV30 and J usage is TRBJ2-7, with 9 bases matching TRBD2. The germline V gene encodes CDR1 GTSNPN and CDR2 SVGIG (reference sequence). J lost 2 bases, V lost 0 bases, and 5 bases had no gene match. This CDR3 has 15 residues. CDR3 sequence: CAWSVALAGTYEQYF. CDR3 nucleotides: TGTGCCTGGAGTGTAGCCCTAGCGGGAACCTACGAGCAGTACTTC.

This clone appeared once. This chain's CDR3 is CACLRDRGGYEQYF. The CDR3 nucleotides are TGTGCCTGTCTCCGGGACAGGGGTGGATACGAGCAGTACTTC. The chain couples TRBV30 to TRBJ2-7, with 10 bases identical to TRBD1. Trimming cost V 6 bases and J 4 bases; bases outside gene matches: 9. In germline, CDR1 is GTSNPN, CDR2 SVGIG (reference sequence). The CDR3 has 14 amino acids. Supplemented by reference TRBV30 and TRBJ2-7, the full variable domain reads SQTIHQWPATLVQPVGSPLSLECTVEGTSNPNLYWYRQAAGRGLQLLFYSVGIGQISSEVPQNLSASRPQDRQFILSSKKLLLSDSGFYLCACLRDRGGYEQYFGPGTRLTVT.

With respect to this clone: This specimen includes other DNA sequences encoding the same CDR3. This chain connects TRBV18 to TRBJ2-1; 9 bases map to TRBD1. CDR3 length: 15 amino acids. V shed 2 bases and J 6 bases; nucleotides not matched to a gene: 5. CDR1 and CDR2 from the germline V gene are KGHSH and LQKENI. Written as DNA, the CDR3 is TGTGCCAGCTCACCAGGGACAGGGTCCGTCAATGAGCAGTTCTTC. Its protein product is CASSPGTGSVNEQFF.

The chain employs TRBV18 and TRBJ1-4; 7 bases fit TRBD1. Losses at the gene ends were 5 bases for V and 6 bases for J; bases not matched to a gene: 3. Germline V lookup: CDR1 KGHSH, CDR2 LQKENI. The CDR3 has 13 amino acids. The CDR3 bases are TGTGCCAGCTCAGCCGGGACAGATGAAAAACTGTTTTTT. Translated: CASSAGTDEKLFF.